The present entry profiles one T cell receptor beta chain with its context. What it binds is unknown. Germline CDR1 reads MNHEY; CDR2 reads SVGAGI. Trimming pared 2 bases from V and 4 bases from J, leaving 14 bases between. The CDR3 sequence is 15 residues long. Some clones are missing from TCRdb's copy, which holds only in-frame ones; the method was immunoSEQ multiplex PCR. The sample contains approximately 1,500,000 clones, 95% to 99% of which appear only once. The data were obtained in a study of shared clonotypes between healthy human individuals. Overall study findings and caveats: Only a few donors were included, so the genetic and exposure-history diversity represented was limited.

Sample: naive CD4+ T cells sorted from blood. Subset given: CD45RA+ positively selected. The receptor was isolated from a man aged 30-40 years in good health. The J gene is TRBJ1-2, the V gene TRBV6-5; a weak D match, TRBD1 (5 bases). DNA for the CDR3: TGTGCCAGCAGTTACACCGGCGTTGGGGGCTATGGCTACACCTTC. It encodes CASSYTGVGGYGYTF.